These 26 T cell receptor beta chains came from one sample sequenced in a study of metastatic and nonmetastatic thyroid tumors. No treatment had been given to any patient before thyroid surgery. With MiXCR, TCRdb reprocessed the PCR reads. The sample lists around 35,000 clones, about 16% occurring once. The sequenced sample was blood. The receptors originated from a female donor with papillary thyroid cancer or a benign thyroid nodule (not recorded which). Some clones in this sample may be carry-over from other donors' samples.

This clone was seen ten or more times. The chain couples TRBV20-1 to TRBJ1-3; D is undetermined. Germline V gene data show CDR1 as DFQATT and CDR2 as SNEGSKA (reference sequence). This CDR3 has 14 amino acids. V lost 1 base to trimming and J lost 0 bases, with 7 bases between them. The chain's CDR3 is CSARVSSSGNTIYF. Here the CDR3 DNA reads TGCAGTGCTAGAGTCTCGAGCTCTGGAAACACCATATATTTT.

In the case of this clone: It may be a read error: a sequence one base away is much more abundant. This chain joins TRBV29-1 and TRBJ1-1; D is unresolved. Germline CDR1 SQVTM, CDR2 ANQGSEA. CDR3 size: 12 residues. V lost 5 bases and J lost 2, with 9 bases in between. The CDR3 DNA is TGCAGCGTTTGTCAGGCAAACACTGAAGCTTTCTTT. Its protein product is CSVCQANTEAFF.

Ten or more counts support this clone. The J gene is TRBJ2-2, the V gene TRBV20-1; TRBD2 matches at 8 bases. After removal of 3 bases from V and 3 bases from J, the junction contained 9 bases not matched to a gene. Per the germline V gene, CDR1 is DFQATT and CDR2 is SNEGSKA (reference sequence). The CDR3 is 16 amino acids. This CDR3 reads CSARPRLAGHTGELFF. The CDR3 DNA is TGCAGTGCTAGGCCCCGGCTAGCGGGCCACACCGGGGAGCTGTTTTTT.

The sample holds many counts of this clone. The V and J genes are TRBV7-8 and TRBJ2-7; 8 positions match TRBD1. The CDR3 has 15 residues. Germline trimming cut 1 base from V and 2 bases from J; bases unmatched to any gene: 4. Germline V gene sequence: CDR1 SGHVS, CDR2 FQNEAQ. The CDR3 DNA is TGTGCCAGCAGCTTAGGGACAGGGATTACCTACGAGCAGTACTTC. Translation: CASSLGTGITYEQYF.

A word on this clone: Being one base from a much bigger clone, this may be a read error. The same CDR3 arises from other DNA sequences in this sample as well. This chain connects TRBV29-1 to TRBJ1-4, with 8 bases matching TRBD1. Per germline, CDR1 SQVTM and CDR2 ANQGSEA. The J segment lost 7 bases and the V segment lost 4 bases, leaving 5 bases of the junction unmatched. The CDR3 covers 13 residues. CDR3 bases: TGCAGCGTTGGTGGGACAGGTGGTGAAAAACTGTTTTTT. Translation gives CSVGGTGGEKLFF.

In this sample, this clone turned up many times. V usage is TRBV6-1 and J usage is TRBJ2-5, with 7 bases aligning to TRBD2. V shed 5 bases, J shed 5 bases, and the junction held 20 bases outside the gene matches. The CDR3 loop spans 18 amino acids. Looked up from germline, CDR1 is MNHNS and CDR2 is SASEGT. CDR3: CASSPVPGPGGKGETQYF. The CDR3, as DNA: TGTGCCAGCAGTCCCGTCCCAGGGCCGGGGGGAAAGGGGGAGACCCAGTACTTC.

The chain has TRBV11-2 and TRBJ2-2; a weak D match, TRBD1 (5 bases). CDR1 SGHAT and CDR2 FQNNGV come from the germline V gene. The CDR3 covers 14 residues. Trimming left V 5 bases short and J 6 bases short, with 13 bases between. The CDR3 is CASSPQGVPGELFF. Here the CDR3 DNA reads TGTGCCAGCAGCCCACAAGGGGTTCCCGGGGAGCTGTTTTTT.

This clone has at least ten counts. The genes are TRBV28 and TRBJ2-7; tentative D call: TRBD1 (5 bases). This CDR3 is built from 14 residues. Trimming removed 6 bases at V and 8 bases at J, with 20 bases between. The germline V gene encodes CDR1 MDHEN and CDR2 SYDVKM. CDR3 in amino acids: CASSHPSTELKQYF. The CDR3 bases are TGTGCCAGCAGCCACCCGTCGACAGAACTAAAGCAGTACTTC.

In this sample, this clone turned up many times. The chain carries TRBV6-4 and TRBJ2-7, with 9 nucleotides matching TRBD2. The germline V gene has CDR1 MRHNA and CDR2 SNTAGT. CDR3 length: 19 residues. The V and J ends lost 2 bases and 6 bases, in that order; junction bases with no gene match: 20. CDR3 sequence (DNA): TGTGCCAGCAGTGACAACAGAGGTGGGGTAGCGGGAGATCATTGCGAGCAGTACTTC. It encodes CASSDNRGGVAGDHCEQYF.

This clone was seen ten or more times. This CDR3 is CAAYSPEGEQFF. The CDR3 DNA reads as TGTGCCGCATACAGCCCTGAGGGTGAGCAGTTCTTC. V usage is TRBV27 and J usage is TRBJ2-1; TRBD2 might be the D (5 bases). Germline CDR1 is MNHEY and CDR2 is SMNVEV (reference sequence). This CDR3 spans 12 amino acids. V was shortened by 11 bases and J by 9 bases, with 17 bases between the two germline ends.

At least ten counts were recorded for this clone. The rearrangement uses TRBV5-1 and TRBJ2-2, with D possibly TRBD2 on 5 matching bases. The CDR3 contains 13 residues. Trimming shortened V by 7 bases and J by 6 bases, and 13 bases separated the two germline ends. The V gene's germline CDR1 is SGHRS and CDR2 YFSETQ. The CDR3 nucleotides read TGCGCCAGCTCACAACTAGTCGCCGGGGAGCTGTTTTTT. As protein: CASSQLVAGELFF.

Of note for this clone: A read error may explain this, as a much larger clone is one base away. The rearrangement links TRBV6-4 to TRBJ2-5; D not certain. CDR3 size: 13 residues. The germline V gene encodes CDR1 MRHNA and CDR2 SNTAGT. V was shortened by 4 bases and J by 2 bases, with 8 bases between the two germline ends. In nucleotides, the CDR3 is TGTGCCAGCAGTGGATCTGTGCAAGAGACCCAGTACTTC. It specifies CASSGSVQETQYF.

V gene TRBV4-1 combines with J gene TRBJ2-5; 10 bases line up with TRBD2. Germline assignment: CDR1 MGHRA and CDR2 YSYEKL. V was pared by 1 base and J by 3 bases, with 2 bases of the junction left unmatched. This CDR3 contains 15 residues. This chain's CDR3 is CASSQVGLAEETQYF. CDR3 sequence (DNA): TGCGCCAGCAGCCAAGTTGGACTAGCGGAAGAGACCCAGTACTTC.

This clone was observed at least ten times. The J gene is TRBJ2-1, the V gene TRBV16; D call uncertain. The CDR3 extends over 11 amino acids. The V end lost 0 bases, the J end lost 9 bases, and 3 bases lay between the germline ends. CDR1 and CDR2 (germline): KGHSY, FQNENV. The CDR3 spells CASSQSGEQFF. In DNA, the CDR3 is TGTGCCAGCAGCCAATCGGGTGAGCAGTTCTTC.

This clone appeared many times. Within the sample, other DNA sequences also encode this same CDR3. The chain joins TRBV19 to TRBJ2-1; D remains ambiguous. Germline CDR1 LNHDA, CDR2 SQIVND (reference sequence). V lost 0 bases and J lost 3, with 12 bases in between. The length of the CDR3 is 16 residues. The CDR3 sequence is CASSIDYTSFYNEQFF. The CDR3 coding sequence is TGTGCCAGTAGTATAGATTACACCTCATTCTACAATGAGCAGTTCTTC.

In this sample, this clone turned up many times. The rearrangement links TRBV28 to TRBJ1-5; TRBD1 matches at 7 bases. Per the germline V gene, CDR1 is MDHEN and CDR2 is SYDVKM. V gave up 5 bases and J gave up 1 base; unmatched junction bases: 8. CDR3 size: 16 residues. The CDR3 sequence is CASSQRGGPSNQPQHF. The CDR3 bases are TGTGCCAGCAGTCAGAGAGGGGGCCCAAGCAATCAGCCCCAGCATTTT.

The rearrangement uses TRBV6-1 and TRBJ1-6; D ambiguous. The CDR3 has 14 amino acids. The V gene's germline CDR1 is MNHNS and CDR2 SASEGT. With 7 bases removed from V and 2 bases from J, the gap between germline ends came to 9 bases. The CDR3 here is CASTAGPYNSPLHF. The CDR3 DNA reads TGTGCCAGCACCGCTGGGCCCTATAATTCACCCCTCCACTTT.

Ten or more counts support this clone. The chain recombines TRBV6-1 with TRBJ2-5; no reliable D call. V lost 2 bases and J 7 bases, leaving 5 bases between the germline ends. The germline CDR1 and CDR2 sequences are MNHNS and SASEGT. The CDR3 sequence is 11 residues long. CDR3 nucleotides: TGTGCCAGCAGTGAAATGGGGACCCAGTACTTC. Protein product: CASSEMGTQYF.

This clone appeared many times. The chain has TRBV5-8 and TRBJ2-1; D ambiguous. Trimming cost V 4 bases and J 8 bases, with 16 bases left between them. Looked up from germline, CDR1 is SGHTS and CDR2 is YDEGEE. The CDR3 runs to 14 residues. CDR3 in DNA: TGTGCCAGCAGCCGCTATACTCAAGAAGATGAGCAGTTCTTC. Translation: CASSRYTQEDEQFF.

This clone was seen ten or more times. V gene TRBV9 combines with J gene TRBJ2-7; TRBD2 matches at 12 bases. Germline V gene lookup returns CDR1 SGDLS and CDR2 YYNGEE. The ends lost 4 bases at V and 2 bases at J; junction bases unmatched: 4. There are 15 residues in the CDR3. The DNA for the CDR3 is TGTGCCAGCAGCCCGGGACTAGCGGGCACCTACGAGCAGTACTTC. This encodes CASSPGLAGTYEQYF.

This clone was detected only a few times. The genes are TRBV28 and TRBJ2-3; 12 bases align to TRBD2. Trimming at V came to 6 bases and at J to 0 bases, leaving 13 bases not matched to a gene. In germline, CDR1 is MDHEN, CDR2 SYDVKM. CDR3 size: 19 residues. The DNA for the CDR3 is TGTGCCAGCAGCCCTCAGTGGACTAGCGGGGTATCTAGCACAGATACGCAGTATTTT. This codes for CASSPQWTSGVSSTDTQYF.

A note on this clone: Compared with germline, one end of the junction differs, possibly owing to a read error. The gene calls are TRBV28 and TRBJ1-2, with a weak D call TRBD1 (5 bases). This CDR3 region has 14 residues. The germline CDR1 and CDR2 sequences are MDHEN and SYDVKM. The CDR3 DNA reads TGTGCCAACAGTGGGGATAGTGGGGCGGTGGGCTACACCTTC. Protein product: CANSGDSGAVGYTF.

This chain links TRBV27 with TRBJ2-1; TRBD2 is a possible D gene (6 bases). This CDR3 is built from 15 residues. Trimming took off 0 bases at V and 6 bases at J, with 12 bases between the two ends. Germline assignment: CDR1 MNHEY and CDR2 SMNVEV (reference sequence). CDR3 bases: TGTGCCAGCAGTTTATCGGGGACTGGGAGCAATGAGCAGTTCTTC. Protein: CASSLSGTGSNEQFF.

This clone appeared many times. The chain carries TRBV28 and TRBJ1-2; D is unclear. This CDR3 is 15 amino acids long. V lost 7 bases to trimming and J lost 0 bases, with 15 bases between them. The germline V gene has CDR1 MDHEN and CDR2 SYDVKM. The CDR3 DNA follows: TGTGCCAGCAATGAGGAGAAGCGGGCTAACTATGGCTACACCTTC. The encoded protein is CASNEEKRANYGYTF.

This clone occurred many times. The J gene is TRBJ1-2, the V gene TRBV10-3; D unclear. Trimming shortened V by 6 bases and J by 4 bases, and 12 bases separated the two germline ends. This CDR3 is built from 13 residues. The germline V gene has CDR1 ENHRY and CDR2 SYGVKD. The CDR3, as DNA: TGTGCCATCAGAACGAACGTGATCTATGGCTACACCTTC. The encoded protein is CAIRTNVIYGYTF.

This clone was counted a few times. The gene calls are TRBV20-1 and TRBJ1-6; D is unresolved. CDR1 is DFQATT and CDR2 is SNEGSKA in the germline V gene (reference sequence). Trimming removed 0 bases from V and 10 bases from J, with 13 bases in between. The CDR3 totals 14 residues. The CDR3 loop reads CSAREWALSSPLHF. DNA of the CDR3: TGCAGTGCTAGAGAGTGGGCGCTGAGCTCACCCCTCCACTTT.